This T cell receptor (beta chain) appears in the sequencing data of a study of identical twins. This clonotype showed up just a few times. Via MiXCR, TCRdb re-called the 5' RACE reads, giving one row per CDR3 protein. Counted here are some 790,000 distinct CDR3 sequences, 15% to 20% occurring once; the ten biggest clones make up about an eighth. Germline values: CDR1 DFQATT, CDR2 SNEGSKA (reference sequence). The V segment lost 2 bases and the J segment 7 bases; nucleotides outside the gene matches: 14. The CDR3 contains 16 residues. The same data also contributed to another study, on T cells expressing NK-cell markers.

V and J are TRBV20-1 and TRBJ2-7, with 10 bases matching TRBD2. The sequenced sample consisted of PBMCs. This TCR was recovered from a woman younger than 35 in good health. The chain's CDR3 is CSARPRNSGGDEEQYF. The CDR3 nucleotides read TGCAGTGCTAGACCCAGGAACAGCGGGGGGGACGAGGAGCAGTACTTC.